This record covers a single T cell receptor beta chain. No antigen is known for it. V was pared by 0 bases and J by 2 bases, with 15 bases of the junction left unmatched. CDR3 size: 18 residues. Germline V gives CDR1 SQVTM, CDR2 ANQGSEA. This entry comes from a study of T cell repertoires in cytomegalovirus infection. As for the study in general: CMV epitopes, recently identified HLA-C-restricted and well-studied HLA-B-restricted, were used.

TCRdb reanalysed the reads using MiXCR and keeps one entry per CDR3 protein. Among about a million distinct CDR3 sequences listed, more than 25% were seen once. The input for sequencing was cultured CD8+ T cells from PBMCs, taken from culture after CMV antigen stimulation. The rearrangement joins TRBV29-1 to TRBJ2-7; 8 bases agree with TRBD1. The clonotype comes from a human donor in good health (CMV status not recorded). Some clones in this sample may be carry-over from other donors' samples. The CDR3 DNA reads as TGCAGCGTTGAAGATCGGAGGAGGACAGGGAAAGGGACCTACGAGCAGTACTTC. As protein: CSVEDRRRTGKGTYEQYF.